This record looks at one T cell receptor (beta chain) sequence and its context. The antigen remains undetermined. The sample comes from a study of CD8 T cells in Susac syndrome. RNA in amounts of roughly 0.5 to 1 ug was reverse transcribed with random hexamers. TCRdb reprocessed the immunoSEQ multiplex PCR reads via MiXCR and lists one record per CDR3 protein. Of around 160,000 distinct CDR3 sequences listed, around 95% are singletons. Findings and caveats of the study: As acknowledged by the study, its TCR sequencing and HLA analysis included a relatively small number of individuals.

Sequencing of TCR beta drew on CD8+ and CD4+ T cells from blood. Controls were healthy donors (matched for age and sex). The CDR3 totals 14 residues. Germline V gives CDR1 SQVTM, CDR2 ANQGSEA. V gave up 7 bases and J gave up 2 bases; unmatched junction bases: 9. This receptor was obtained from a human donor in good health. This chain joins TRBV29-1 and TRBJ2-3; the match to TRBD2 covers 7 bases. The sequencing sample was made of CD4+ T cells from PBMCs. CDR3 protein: CSGGRGAYTDTQYF. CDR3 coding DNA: TGCAGCGGCGGGAGAGGTGCCTACACAGATACGCAGTATTTT.